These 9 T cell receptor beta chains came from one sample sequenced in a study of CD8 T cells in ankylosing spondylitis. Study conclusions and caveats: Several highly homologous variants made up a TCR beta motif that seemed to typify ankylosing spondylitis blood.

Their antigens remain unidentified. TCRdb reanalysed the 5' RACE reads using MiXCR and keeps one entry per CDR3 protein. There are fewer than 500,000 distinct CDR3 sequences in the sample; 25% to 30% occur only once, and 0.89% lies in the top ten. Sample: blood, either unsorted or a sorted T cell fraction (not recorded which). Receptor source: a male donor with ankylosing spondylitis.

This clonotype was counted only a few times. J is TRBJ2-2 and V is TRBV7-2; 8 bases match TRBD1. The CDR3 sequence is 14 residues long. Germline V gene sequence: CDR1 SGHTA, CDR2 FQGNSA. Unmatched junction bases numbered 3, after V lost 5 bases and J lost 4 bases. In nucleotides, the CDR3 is TGTGCCAGCAGCAAGGGACAGGCCACCGGGGAGCTGTTTTTT. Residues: CASSKGQATGELFF.

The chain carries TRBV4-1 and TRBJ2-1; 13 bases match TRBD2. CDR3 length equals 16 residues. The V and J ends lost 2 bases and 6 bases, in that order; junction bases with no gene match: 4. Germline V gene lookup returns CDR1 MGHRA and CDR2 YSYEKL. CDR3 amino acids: CASSQHGTSGTNEQFF. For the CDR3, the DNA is TGCGCCAGCAGCCAACACGGGACTAGCGGGACCAATGAGCAGTTCTTC.

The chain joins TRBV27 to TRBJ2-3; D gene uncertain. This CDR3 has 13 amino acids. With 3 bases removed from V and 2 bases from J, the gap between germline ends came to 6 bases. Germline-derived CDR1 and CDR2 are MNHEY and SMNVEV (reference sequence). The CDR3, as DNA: TGTGCCAGCAGTTTTGGATACACAGATACGCAGTATTTT. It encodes CASSFGYTDTQYF.

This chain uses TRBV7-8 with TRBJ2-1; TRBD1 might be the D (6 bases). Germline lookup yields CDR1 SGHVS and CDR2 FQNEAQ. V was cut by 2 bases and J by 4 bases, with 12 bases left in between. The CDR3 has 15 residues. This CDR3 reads CASSLSTGVYNEQFF. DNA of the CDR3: TGTGCCAGCAGCTTATCGACAGGTGTTTACAATGAGCAGTTCTTC.

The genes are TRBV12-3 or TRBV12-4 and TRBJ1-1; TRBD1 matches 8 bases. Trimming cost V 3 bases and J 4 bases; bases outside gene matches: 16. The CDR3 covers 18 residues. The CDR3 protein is CASSFRQQGGGIGTEAFF. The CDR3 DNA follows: TGTGCCAGCAGTTTCAGGCAACAGGGGGGTGGAATAGGCACTGAAGCTTTCTTT.

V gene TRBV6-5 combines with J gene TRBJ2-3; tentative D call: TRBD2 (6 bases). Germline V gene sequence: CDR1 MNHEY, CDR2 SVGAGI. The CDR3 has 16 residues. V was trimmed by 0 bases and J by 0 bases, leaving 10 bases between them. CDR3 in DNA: TGTGCCAGCAGTTACTCGAGGGGAGGTAGCACAGATACGCAGTATTTT. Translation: CASSYSRGGSTDTQYF.

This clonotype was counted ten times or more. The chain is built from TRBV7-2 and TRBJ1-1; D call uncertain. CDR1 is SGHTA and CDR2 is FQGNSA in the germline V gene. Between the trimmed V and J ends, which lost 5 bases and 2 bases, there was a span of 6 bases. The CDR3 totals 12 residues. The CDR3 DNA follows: TGTGCCAGCAGCCTTACAAACACTGAAGCTTTCTTT. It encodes CASSLTNTEAFF.

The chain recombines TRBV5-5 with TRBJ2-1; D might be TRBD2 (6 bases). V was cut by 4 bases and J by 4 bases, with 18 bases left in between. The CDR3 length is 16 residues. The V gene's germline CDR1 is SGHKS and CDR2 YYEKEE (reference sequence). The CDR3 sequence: CASSTGSSSAYNEQFF. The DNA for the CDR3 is TGTGCCAGCAGCACGGGCTCATCTAGCGCATACAATGAGCAGTTCTTC.

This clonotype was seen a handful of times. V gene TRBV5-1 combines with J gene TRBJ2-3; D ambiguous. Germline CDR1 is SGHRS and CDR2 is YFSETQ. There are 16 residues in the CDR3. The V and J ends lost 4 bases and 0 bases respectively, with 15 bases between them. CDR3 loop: CASSLRTSVSTDTQYF. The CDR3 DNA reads TGCGCCAGCAGCCTGCGAACCTCGGTTAGCACAGATACGCAGTATTTT.